The rows below give T cell receptor beta chains drawn from one sample of a study of blood T cell repertoires in COVID-19. Using immunoSEQ multiplex PCR, the repertoire was profiled, and TCRdb retains in-frame clones only, with some absent. The profile shows 200,000 to 250,000 clones, around 89% of them singletons. Sequencing was carried out using peripheral blood. All receptors derive from a man between 25 and 39 years old with COVID-19, enrolled during active disease. Both conserved end residues are part of each CDR3. The D gene is left open where the match is weak. Some rows mark clone size as missing; the rest say once, few, many or name a class of expanded clone.

j_call: TRBJ2-1
v_call: TRBV9
d_call: -
clone_size: -
cdr3_aa: CASSVVWRDQQFF
cdr3_nt: TGTGCCAGCAGCGTAGTCTGGCGGGATCAGCAGTTCTTC

j_call: TRBJ2-7
v_call: TRBV7-2
d_call: TRBD1
clone_size: -
cdr3_aa: CASSSGEGTGGFYEQYF
cdr3_nt: TGTGCCAGCAGCTCCGGGGAAGGGACAGGGGGCTTTTACGAGCAGTACTTC

j_call: TRBJ2-3
v_call: TRBV3-1/TRBV3-2
d_call: -
clone_size: once
cdr3_aa: CASSQVLGGGTDTQYF
cdr3_nt: TGTGCCAGCAGCCAAGTACTAGGAGGGGGCACAGATACGCAGTATTTT

j_call: TRBJ2-7
v_call: TRBV2
d_call: TRBD1
clone_size: -
cdr3_aa: CASSGDSFISYEQYF
cdr3_nt: TGTGCCAGCAGCGGGGACAGTTTCATCTCCTACGAGCAGTACTTC

j_call: TRBJ2-1
v_call: TRBV24-1
d_call: TRBD2
clone_size: -
cdr3_aa: CATSDFPSGGVKYNEQFF
cdr3_nt: TGTGCCACCAGTGATTTTCCCTCGGGAGGCGTTAAGTACAATGAGCAGTTCTTC

j_call: TRBJ2-7
v_call: TRBV19
d_call: TRBD2
clone_size: -
cdr3_aa: CASSTGPGGTYEQYF
cdr3_nt: TGTGCCAGTAGTACCGGCCCCGGGGGGACCTACGAGCAGTACTTC

j_call: TRBJ2-2
v_call: TRBV10-3
d_call: TRBD2
clone_size: -
cdr3_aa: CAISGGLAANTGELFF
cdr3_nt: TGTGCCATCAGTGGGGGACTAGCGGCCAACACCGGGGAGCTGTTTTTT

j_call: TRBJ2-5
v_call: TRBV5-1
d_call: TRBD2
clone_size: -
cdr3_aa: CASSYGTSIETQYF
cdr3_nt: TGCGCCAGCAGCTACGGGACTAGTATAGAGACCCAGTACTTC

j_call: TRBJ2-7
v_call: TRBV13
d_call: TRBD2
clone_size: large
cdr3_aa: CASSLPSGRNEQYF
cdr3_nt: TGTGCCAGCAGCTTACCTAGCGGGAGGAACGAGCAGTACTTC

j_call: TRBJ1-5
v_call: TRBV30
d_call: TRBD1
clone_size: few
cdr3_aa: CAWSAPRTGGYDQPQHF
cdr3_nt: TGTGCCTGGAGTGCCCCCCGGACAGGGGGGTACGATCAGCCCCAGCATTTT

j_call: TRBJ2-7
v_call: TRBV5-1
d_call: -
clone_size: -
cdr3_aa: CASSFNFEGGSYEQYF
cdr3_nt: TGCGCCAGCAGCTTTAATTTTGAGGGAGGTTCCTACGAGCAGTACTTC

j_call: TRBJ1-2
v_call: TRBV6-1
d_call: -
clone_size: -
cdr3_aa: CASSDPTVSAGYTF
cdr3_nt: TGTGCCAGCAGTGACCCGACAGTGTCAGCCGGCTACACCTTC

j_call: TRBJ2-5
v_call: TRBV27
d_call: TRBD2
clone_size: once
cdr3_aa: CASSQTSGRGETQYF
cdr3_nt: TGTGCCAGCAGCCAGACTAGCGGGAGGGGAGAGACCCAGTACTTC

j_call: TRBJ1-5
v_call: TRBV28
d_call: TRBD1
clone_size: -
cdr3_aa: CASSFSQAGQINQPQHF
cdr3_nt: TGTGCCAGCAGTTTTTCGCAGGCGGGACAGATCAATCAGCCCCAGCATTTT

j_call: TRBJ2-7
v_call: TRBV5-1
d_call: -
clone_size: once
cdr3_aa: CASSWNMGTGEQYF
cdr3_nt: TGCGCCAGCAGCTGGAATATGGGGACTGGCGAGCAGTACTTC

j_call: TRBJ1-2
v_call: TRBV15
d_call: -
clone_size: -
cdr3_aa: CATSSRQGAINYGYTF
cdr3_nt: TGTGCCACCAGCTCACGCCAGGGTGCTATTAACTATGGCTACACCTTC

j_call: TRBJ2-3
v_call: TRBV5-4
d_call: TRBD2
clone_size: -
cdr3_aa: CASSSRTSAADTQYF
cdr3_nt: TGTGCCAGCAGCTCCAGGACTAGCGCAGCAGATACGCAGTATTTT

j_call: TRBJ1-2
v_call: TRBV27
d_call: -
clone_size: -
cdr3_aa: CASNLQGRGGGYTF
cdr3_nt: TGTGCCAGCAACCTCCAGGGGCGAGGGGGTGGCTACACCTTC

j_call: TRBJ2-7
v_call: TRBV5-6
d_call: TRBD2
clone_size: -
cdr3_aa: CASSLKTGDVAGSYEQYF
cdr3_nt: TGTGCCAGCAGCTTAAAAACGGGGGATGTAGCGGGGTCCTACGAGCAGTACTTC

j_call: TRBJ1-1
v_call: TRBV28
d_call: -
clone_size: -
cdr3_aa: CASRYPGHQNTEAFF
cdr3_nt: TGTGCCAGCAGATACCCGGGACACCAAAACACTGAAGCTTTCTTT

j_call: TRBJ1-3
v_call: TRBV28
d_call: -
clone_size: -
cdr3_aa: CASSFRGSGNTIYF
cdr3_nt: TGTGCCAGCAGTTTTAGGGGGTCTGGAAACACCATATATTTT

j_call: TRBJ1-6
v_call: TRBV5-6
d_call: -
clone_size: -
cdr3_aa: CASSLGVRDKNNSPLHF
cdr3_nt: TGTGCCAGCAGCTTGGGGGTCCGGGACAAAAATAATTCACCCCTCCACTTT

j_call: TRBJ1-2
v_call: TRBV5-1
d_call: -
clone_size: -
cdr3_aa: CASSFRPGNYGYTF
cdr3_nt: TGCGCCAGCAGCTTTCGTCCAGGGAACTATGGCTACACCTTC

j_call: TRBJ2-1
v_call: TRBV7-2
d_call: TRBD2
clone_size: once
cdr3_aa: CASSPYSGTSGYNEQFF
cdr3_nt: TGTGCCAGCAGCCCTTACTCCGGGACTAGCGGTTACAATGAGCAGTTCTTC

j_call: TRBJ2-3
v_call: TRBV6-4
d_call: TRBD2
clone_size: few
cdr3_aa: CASSAQTSGDTDTQYF
cdr3_nt: TGTGCCAGCAGTGCCCAGACTAGCGGGGACACAGATACGCAGTATTTT

j_call: TRBJ2-1
v_call: TRBV6-1
d_call: TRBD2
clone_size: -
cdr3_aa: CASSEEWWGTSGSHEQFF
cdr3_nt: TGTGCCAGCAGTGAAGAGTGGTGGGGGACTAGCGGGAGTCATGAGCAGTTCTTC

j_call: TRBJ1-4
v_call: TRBV7-2
d_call: -
clone_size: -
cdr3_aa: CASSTGTGGDGKLFF
cdr3_nt: TGTGCCAGCAGCACAGGAACAGGAGGGGATGGAAAACTGTTTTTT

j_call: TRBJ2-2
v_call: TRBV3-1/TRBV3-2
d_call: -
clone_size: -
cdr3_aa: CASSHSCPFGRPNTGELFF
cdr3_nt: TGTGCCAGCAGCCACAGTTGTCCCTTTGGCAGGCCAAACACCGGGGAGCTGTTTTTT

j_call: TRBJ1-2
v_call: TRBV5-4
d_call: TRBD1
clone_size: -
cdr3_aa: CASSWQGAYYGYTF
cdr3_nt: TGTGCCAGCAGCTGGCAGGGGGCTTACTATGGCTACACCTTC

j_call: TRBJ2-6
v_call: TRBV11-2
d_call: -
clone_size: -
cdr3_aa: CASSLSTGANVLTF
cdr3_nt: TGTGCCAGCAGCTTGTCAACAGGGGCCAACGTCCTGACTTTC

j_call: TRBJ1-3
v_call: TRBV19
d_call: -
clone_size: once
cdr3_aa: CASSPRGSTGNTIYF
cdr3_nt: TGTGCCAGTAGTCCCCGGGGATCTACTGGAAACACCATATATTTT

j_call: TRBJ1-1
v_call: TRBV18
d_call: -
clone_size: once
cdr3_aa: CASSGAVAEAFF
cdr3_nt: TGTGCCAGCTCAGGCGCGGTAGCTGAAGCTTTCTTT

j_call: TRBJ2-6
v_call: TRBV27
d_call: -
clone_size: once
cdr3_aa: CASSRPVALGANVLTF
cdr3_nt: TGTGCCAGCAGTAGACCCGTAGCTCTGGGGGCCAACGTCCTGACTTTC

j_call: TRBJ2-2
v_call: TRBV27
d_call: -
clone_size: -
cdr3_aa: CASRLRGELFF
cdr3_nt: TGTGCCAGCAGGTTACGGGGGGAGCTGTTTTTT

j_call: TRBJ1-1
v_call: TRBV2
d_call: TRBD1
clone_size: -
cdr3_aa: CANLRQGGTEAFF
cdr3_nt: TGTGCCAACTTAAGACAGGGCGGCACTGAAGCTTTCTTT

j_call: TRBJ1-2
v_call: TRBV3-1/TRBV3-2
d_call: -
clone_size: -
cdr3_aa: CASSQVRRPPIYGYTF
cdr3_nt: TGTGCCAGCAGCCAAGTGCGGCGGCCGCCGATCTATGGCTACACCTTC

j_call: TRBJ2-2
v_call: TRBV18
d_call: -
clone_size: -
cdr3_aa: CASSPQETGNTGELFF
cdr3_nt: TGTGCCAGCTCACCCCAGGAGACAGGGAACACCGGGGAGCTGTTTTTT

j_call: TRBJ2-3
v_call: TRBV28
d_call: TRBD1
clone_size: -
cdr3_aa: CASSGQGDTDTQYF
cdr3_nt: TGTGCCAGCAGTGGACAGGGCGACACAGATACGCAGTATTTT

j_call: TRBJ1-1
v_call: TRBV5-1
d_call: -
clone_size: -
cdr3_aa: CASSLTDENTEAFF
cdr3_nt: TGCGCCAGCAGCTTGACAGACGAGAACACTGAAGCTTTCTTT

j_call: TRBJ2-4
v_call: TRBV19
d_call: -
clone_size: once
cdr3_aa: CASSMAKNIQYF
cdr3_nt: TGTGCCAGTAGCATGGCCAAAAACATTCAGTACTTC

j_call: TRBJ1-4
v_call: TRBV4-1
d_call: -
clone_size: -
cdr3_aa: CASSQDSEEKLFF
cdr3_nt: TGCGCCAGCAGCCAAGATTCGGAGGAAAAACTGTTTTTT

j_call: TRBJ1-5
v_call: TRBV4-2
d_call: -
clone_size: -
cdr3_aa: CASSQEVRGNQPQHF
cdr3_nt: TGTGCCAGCAGCCAAGAAGTCAGGGGAAATCAGCCCCAGCATTTT

j_call: TRBJ1-1
v_call: TRBV25-1
d_call: -
clone_size: -
cdr3_aa: CASSVNGNTEAFF
cdr3_nt: TGTGCCAGCAGTGTAAACGGTAACACTGAAGCTTTCTTT

j_call: TRBJ1-2
v_call: TRBV7-8
d_call: -
clone_size: once
cdr3_aa: CASSLRQEGYGYTF
cdr3_nt: TGTGCCAGCAGCTTGAGGCAGGAGGGTTATGGCTACACCTTC

j_call: TRBJ1-2
v_call: TRBV5-1
d_call: TRBD1
clone_size: -
cdr3_aa: CASSPQTGDGTF
cdr3_nt: TGCGCCAGCAGCCCACAGACAGGGGACGGGACCTTC

j_call: TRBJ2-1
v_call: TRBV18
d_call: TRBD1
clone_size: -
cdr3_aa: CASSPMGQGAYNEQFF
cdr3_nt: TGTGCCAGCTCACCAATGGGACAGGGGGCCTACAATGAGCAGTTCTTC

j_call: TRBJ2-7
v_call: TRBV5-6
d_call: TRBD1
clone_size: -
cdr3_aa: CASSRGTEAYEQYF
cdr3_nt: TGTGCCAGCAGCCGAGGGACAGAAGCCTACGAGCAGTACTTC

j_call: TRBJ2-2
v_call: TRBV6-1
d_call: -
clone_size: once
cdr3_aa: CASSVGQLANTGELFF
cdr3_nt: TGTGCCAGCAGTGTAGGACAGCTCGCGAACACCGGGGAGCTGTTTTTT

j_call: TRBJ2-3
v_call: TRBV4-3
d_call: -
clone_size: once
cdr3_aa: CASSQDYLRGLSTDTQYF
cdr3_nt: TGCGCCAGCAGCCAAGATTATCTGCGGGGACTCAGCACAGATACGCAGTATTTT

j_call: TRBJ1-4
v_call: TRBV18
d_call: -
clone_size: -
cdr3_aa: CASSREPKQEKLFF
cdr3_nt: TGTGCCAGCTCACGAGAGCCTAAACAGGAAAAACTGTTTTTT

j_call: TRBJ2-7
v_call: TRBV19
d_call: -
clone_size: -
cdr3_aa: CASKNNYEQYF
cdr3_nt: TGTGCCAGTAAAAACAACTACGAGCAGTACTTC

j_call: TRBJ1-1
v_call: TRBV11-2
d_call: -
clone_size: -
cdr3_aa: CASSLDLGGSSTEAFF
cdr3_nt: TGTGCCAGCAGCTTAGATCTCGGGGGTAGTTCCACTGAAGCTTTCTTT

j_call: TRBJ1-2
v_call: TRBV6-5
d_call: TRBD1
clone_size: -
cdr3_aa: CASSRDRDINYGYTF
cdr3_nt: TGTGCCAGCAGCAGAGACAGGGACATTAACTATGGCTACACCTTC

j_call: TRBJ1-2
v_call: TRBV2
d_call: TRBD1
clone_size: -
cdr3_aa: CASRSGQGAFYYTF
cdr3_nt: TGTGCCAGCAGATCGGGACAGGGGGCTTTCTACTACACCTTC

j_call: TRBJ2-7
v_call: TRBV6-5
d_call: -
clone_size: -
cdr3_aa: CASSHNRDSYEQYF
cdr3_nt: TGTGCCAGCAGTCACAACAGGGATTCCTACGAGCAGTACTTC

j_call: TRBJ2-7
v_call: TRBV5-1
d_call: -
clone_size: -
cdr3_aa: CASSLYGVEQYF
cdr3_nt: TGCGCCAGCAGCTTGTACGGGGTCGAGCAGTACTTC

j_call: TRBJ2-2
v_call: TRBV19
d_call: -
clone_size: -
cdr3_aa: CASSTRDSEGGELFF
cdr3_nt: TGTGCCAGTAGTACGAGGGATTCCGAAGGCGGGGAGCTGTTTTTT

j_call: TRBJ2-7
v_call: TRBV18
d_call: TRBD1
clone_size: -
cdr3_aa: CASSPGTGGGEQYF
cdr3_nt: TGTGCCAGCTCACCGGGAACAGGGGGCGGCGAGCAGTACTTC

j_call: TRBJ1-3
v_call: TRBV5-4
d_call: -
clone_size: -
cdr3_aa: CASSYLGAQGGNTIYF
cdr3_nt: TGTGCCAGCAGCTATTTGGGGGCGCAGGGTGGAAACACCATATATTTT

j_call: TRBJ1-1
v_call: TRBV3-1/TRBV3-2
d_call: -
clone_size: -
cdr3_aa: CASSRGDPRRTEAFF
cdr3_nt: TGTGCCAGCAGCCGGGGGGACCCGCGGAGGACTGAAGCTTTCTTT